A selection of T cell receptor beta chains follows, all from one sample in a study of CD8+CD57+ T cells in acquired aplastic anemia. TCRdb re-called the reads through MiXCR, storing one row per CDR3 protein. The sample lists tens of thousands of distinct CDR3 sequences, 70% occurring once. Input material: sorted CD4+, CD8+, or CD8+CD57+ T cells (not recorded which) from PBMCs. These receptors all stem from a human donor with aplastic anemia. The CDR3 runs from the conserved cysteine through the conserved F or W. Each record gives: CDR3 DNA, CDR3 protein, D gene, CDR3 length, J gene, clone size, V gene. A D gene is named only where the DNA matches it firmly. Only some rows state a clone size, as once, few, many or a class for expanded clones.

TGTGCCAGCCGGAGCCGGGACTTCCCTAGAAGGGGCTATGGCTACACCTTC,CASRSRDFPRRGYGYTF,NA,17,TRBJ1-2,once,TRBV25-1
TGCGCCAGCAGCCAAGATGGGTCGGCGGCAGATACGCAGTATTTT,CASSQDGSAADTQYF,NA,15,TRBJ2-3,NA,TRBV10-2
TGTGCCAGAAAGGACAGGGGGATCGAGGATGAAAAACTGTTTTTT,CARKDRGIEDEKLFF,TRBD1,15,TRBJ1-4,NA,TRBV6-4
TGTGCAGCCGGGGTCTTGAACACTGAAGCTTTCTTT,CAAGVLNTEAFF,NA,12,TRBJ1-1,NA,TRBV2
TGCAGTGCTAGAGATTTCGGGGAGAGGTCCTACAATGAGCAGTTCTTC,CSARDFGERSYNEQFF,NA,16,TRBJ2-1,once,TRBV20-1
TGTGCCAGCAGCTTAGGCCGCGAACAAGAGACCCAGTACTTC,CASSLGREQETQYF,NA,14,TRBJ2-5,NA,TRBV7-9
TGTGCCAGCAGCCAGAAGGGTCTAGCGGGGGGGGCCTACAATGAGCAGTTCTTC,CASSQKGLAGGAYNEQFF,TRBD2,18,TRBJ2-1,NA,TRBV3-1
TGTGCCAGCAGCGCACCCAGGGATACTAGCACAGATACGCAGTATTTT,CASSAPRDTSTDTQYF,NA,16,TRBJ2-3,many,TRBV9
TGTGCCAGCAGTCCCGGGGGCGAGCAGTACTTC,CASSPGGEQYF,NA,11,TRBJ2-7,many,TRBV6-1
TGTGCCAGCAGCTTAAGTTGGGGAAGCAATCAGCCCCAGCATTTT,CASSLSWGSNQPQHF,NA,15,TRBJ1-5,NA,TRBV7-9
TGTGCCAGCAGCTCTGGGGCAGAAGAGACCCAGTACTTC,CASSSGAEETQYF,NA,13,TRBJ2-5,NA,TRBV7-9
TGCAGTGCTTATTTAGTAGAGGGAGGGTTCTACGAGCAGTACTTC,CSAYLVEGGFYEQYF,TRBD2,15,TRBJ2-7,few,TRBV20-1
TGCAGCGTTGACGCGGGGGCAAGCCAAGAGACCCAGTACTTC,CSVDAGASQETQYF,NA,14,TRBJ2-5,once,TRBV29-1
TGTGCCAGTAGTATACTGGCGGGGAGCTCCTACAATGAGCAGTTCTTC,CASSILAGSSYNEQFF,NA,16,TRBJ2-1,many,TRBV19
TGTGCCATCAGTGAGTCTGCTAGCGGGGGCTCTAGCACAGATACGCAGTATTTT,CAISESASGGSSTDTQYF,TRBD2,18,TRBJ2-3,NA,TRBV10-3
TGTGCCAGCAGCTTGGATCTTATCGGGAACCCCTACAATGAGCAGTTCTTC,CASSLDLIGNPYNEQFF,NA,17,TRBJ2-1,NA,TRBV5-6
TGTGCCAGCAACGGACAGGGGGCGCCTGGAAACACCATATATTTT,CASNGQGAPGNTIYF,TRBD1,15,TRBJ1-3,NA,TRBV2
TGCGCCAGCAGCCCGGACGTCTCCTACGAGCAGTACTTC,CASSPDVSYEQYF,NA,13,TRBJ2-7,NA,TRBV5-1
TGTGCCAGCAGTGACGAGGGCCGAAACACCATATATTTT,CASSDEGRNTIYF,NA,13,TRBJ1-3,NA,TRBV6-1
TGTGCCAGCAGTGAAGGGCAGGGGAGCTATGGCTACACCTTC,CASSEGQGSYGYTF,NA,14,TRBJ1-2,few,TRBV2
TGTGCCAGTAGTATAGCAGGTCTGACTGGACTAGCGATCTACAATGAGCAGTTCTTC,CASSIAGLTGLAIYNEQFF,TRBD2,19,TRBJ2-1,NA,TRBV19
TGTGCCAGCAGCACTACAGGGAAAATTGGCTACACCTTC,CASSTTGKIGYTF,NA,13,TRBJ1-2,once,TRBV7-9
TGCGCCAGCAGTGAGACTAGCGGAAGCTCCTACGAGCAGTACTTC,CASSETSGSSYEQYF,TRBD2,15,TRBJ2-7,NA,TRBV10-1
TGTGCCAGCAGCAGCAGACAGGGGTTGGGATCACCCCTCCACTTT,CASSSRQGLGSPLHF,TRBD1,15,TRBJ1-6,NA,TRBV7-9
TGTGCCAGCAGTTTCCGCCCCACAGATACGCAGTATTTT,CASSFRPTDTQYF,NA,13,TRBJ2-3,NA,TRBV7-9
TGTGCCAGTACCATCGGACAGACGAACACTGAAGCTTTCTTT,CASTIGQTNTEAFF,NA,14,TRBJ1-1,NA,TRBV19
TGTGCCAGCAGTTTAATGGGGACTAGCCGGGGGGAGACCCAGTACTTC,CASSLMGTSRGETQYF,TRBD2,16,TRBJ2-5,NA,TRBV7-2
TGTGCCAGTAGCCCGGACCACAGCGGCTATGGCTACACCTTC,CASSPDHSGYGYTF,NA,14,TRBJ1-2,NA,TRBV19